A selection of T cell receptor beta chains follows, all from one sample in a study of blood T cell repertoires in COVID-19. Repertoires were generated with immunoSEQ multiplex PCR, while TCRdb's copy carries only in-frame clones and drops some. The top ten clones hold over 2% of a sample with fewer than 300,000 clones, 91% of them seen once. The sequenced sample consisted of peripheral blood. The source is a woman aged 25 to 39 with COVID-19, enrolled during active disease. The CDR3 runs from the conserved cysteine through the conserved F or W. D genes are given only for firm matches. Only part of the rows carry a size: once, few, many, or a class if the clone is expanded.

TRBJ1-5 once - TRBV27 TGTGCCAGCAGTTTTAATAGCAATCAGCCCCAGCATTTT CASSFNSNQPQHF
TRBJ1-1 - TRBD1 TRBV9 TGTGCCAGTCCAGGGGGCGCGGACACTGAAGCTTTCTTT CASPGGADTEAFF
TRBJ1-4 once - TRBV12-3/TRBV12-4 TGTGCCAGCAAGAGGGAGGGGGAAAAACTGTTTTTT CASKREGEKLFF
TRBJ2-3 - TRBD2 TRBV28 TGTGCCAGCGATGGCGGGAGGGCCGGGGGAGATACGCAGTATTTT CASDGGRAGGDTQYF
TRBJ2-1 - TRBD1 TRBV30 TGTGCCTGGTCCCAAAAGGTGGGACAGGGGAGACGTGAGCAGTTCTTC CAWSQKVGQGRREQFF
TRBJ1-2 - - TRBV6-5 TGTGCCAGCGGGCGGCCGGACTACTATGGCTACACCTTC CASGRPDYYGYTF
TRBJ1-1 - - TRBV10-2 TGCGCCAGCAGTGAGTCGGGGCAAATCGGCGGGAACACTGAAGCTTTCTTT CASSESGQIGGNTEAFF
TRBJ2-2 - - TRBV19 TGTGCCAGTAGTAGGCGGTCGAACACCGGGGAGCTGTTTTTT CASSRRSNTGELFF
TRBJ2-7 few - TRBV7-3 TGTGCCAGCAGCTTAACGGGTGGGAGGCAGTACTTC CASSLTGGRQYF
TRBJ1-2 - - TRBV2 TGTGCCAGCAAGCTCCGGCAGGGCTATGGCTACACCTTC CASKLRQGYGYTF
TRBJ1-1 - TRBD1 TRBV12-3/TRBV12-4 TGTGCCAGCAGTCGAGGACAGGGCAGAGCTTTCTTT CASSRGQGRAFF
TRBJ1-1 - TRBD1 TRBV30 TGTGCCTGGAGATTAGGGATGACAGGGAGGAGGAACACTGAAGCTTTCTTT CAWRLGMTGRRNTEAFF
TRBJ2-1 - TRBD2 TRBV5-1 TGCGCCAGCAGCCCCGGGACTAGCGGGAGGGCTGCCGACAATGAGCAGTTCTTC CASSPGTSGRAADNEQFF
TRBJ1-5 - TRBD1 TRBV2 TGTGCCAGCAGTCAAACAGGGGTCTACAATCAGCCCCAGCATTTT CASSQTGVYNQPQHF
TRBJ1-1 once TRBD1 TRBV6-5 TGTGCCAGCGTCGGACAGGGGGCCGGCACTGAAGCTTTCTTT CASVGQGAGTEAFF
TRBJ2-1 - - TRBV27 TGTGCCAGTAAAAACTCGGGAGATTACAATGAGCAGTTCTTC CASKNSGDYNEQFF
TRBJ1-5 - - TRBV12-5 TGTGCTAGTGGTTTGGTACCCCTTGGGGGCCCGGTACGCAATCAGCCCCAGCATTTT CASGLVPLGGPVRNQPQHF
TRBJ1-5 - - TRBV19 TGTGCCAGTACGAGGGGGAACAGCAATCAGCCCCAGCATTTT CASTRGNSNQPQHF
TRBJ2-7 - TRBD1 TRBV4-1 TGCGCCAGCAGCCAATTTTTAGGACAGGTGACTTCTTACGAGCAGTACTTC CASSQFLGQVTSYEQYF
TRBJ1-6 - - TRBV10-3 TGTGCCATCAGTGAGGTAGGGGATTATAATTCACCCCTCCACTTT CAISEVGDYNSPLHF
TRBJ2-1 - TRBD2 TRBV9 TGTGCCAGCAGCGTAGCTTCTAGCGGGTTATACAATGAGCAGTTCTTC CASSVASSGLYNEQFF
TRBJ1-4 - TRBD1 TRBV3-1/TRBV3-2 TGTGCCAGCAGCTCCGGGGACAGGGATGAAAAACTGTTTTTT CASSSGDRDEKLFF
TRBJ2-2 - - TRBV7-2 TGTGCCAGCAGCTTAATGGGTGATAGAGGCCGGGAGCTGTTTTTT CASSLMGDRGRELFF
TRBJ2-2 - TRBD1 TRBV27 TGTGCCAGCAGGGGGATAAGGGGGCCATCCGGGGAGCTGTTTTTT CASRGIRGPSGELFF
TRBJ2-1 - TRBD2 TRBV27 TGTGCCAGCAGTCCGGGACTAGCTTACAATGAGCAGTTCTTC CASSPGLAYNEQFF
TRBJ2-7 - - TRBV6-6 TGTGCCAGCACCTCGGGGGGCCTCGGTGCCTACGAGCAGTACTTC CASTSGGLGAYEQYF
TRBJ2-7 - TRBD1 TRBV6-5 TGTGCCAGCAGGACGACAGGGATCTACGAGCAGTACTTC CASRTTGIYEQYF
TRBJ2-3 - TRBD2 TRBV3-1/TRBV3-2 TGTGCCAGCAGCCAAATGACTAGCGGCACAGATACGCAGTATTTT CASSQMTSGTDTQYF
TRBJ1-1 - - TRBV7-2 TGTGCCAGCAGTTTGCTTGGGGCGAACACTGAAGCTTTCTTT CASSLLGANTEAFF
TRBJ2-1 - TRBD1 TRBV5-1 TGCGCCAGCAGCCCGGACAGGGGCTACAATGAGCAGTTCTTC CASSPDRGYNEQFF
TRBJ2-1 - TRBD2 TRBV19 TGTGCCAGTAGTATCCGACCTAGCGGGATGTACAATGAGCAGTTCTTC CASSIRPSGMYNEQFF
TRBJ2-7 - TRBD2 TRBV11-2 TGTGCCAGCAGCTTGAGCGGGAACTCCTACGAGCAGTACTTC CASSLSGNSYEQYF
TRBJ2-5 - - TRBV12-3/TRBV12-4 TGTGCCAGCAGAGGGAGTGGCACTGAGACCCAGTACTTC CASRGSGTETQYF
TRBJ2-5 once TRBD1 TRBV7-9 TGTGCCAGCAGCTTAATTGGGGACAGCTTTCAAGAGACCCAGTACTTC CASSLIGDSFQETQYF
TRBJ2-3 - TRBD1 TRBV5-1 TGCGCCAGCAGCTTGGGGCTTTCGGGACAGGATTTCACAGATACGCAGTATTTT CASSLGLSGQDFTDTQYF
TRBJ1-6 - - TRBV28 TGTGCCAGCAGTTTAATCTTTTCGGGGAGCTCCTATAATTCACCCCTCCACTTT CASSLIFSGSSYNSPLHF
TRBJ2-5 - - TRBV5-1 TGCGCCAGCAGCTCGGACAGCCGAAGGGAGACCCAGTACTTC CASSSDSRRETQYF
TRBJ1-5 - - TRBV28 TGTGCCAGCAGTTCCCCCCTAGGGGATAATCAGCCCCAGCATTTT CASSSPLGDNQPQHF
TRBJ2-3 - - TRBV7-3 TGTGCCAGCAGCCGGACCCCGACAGCTAGCACAGATACGCAGTATTTT CASSRTPTASTDTQYF
TRBJ2-3 - TRBD1 TRBV28 TGTGCCAGCAGTTCTATACAGGGGGCAGCGGATACGCAGTATTTT CASSSIQGAADTQYF
TRBJ1-1 - - TRBV11-2 TGTGCCAGCAGCTCCTGGTCGGAGAGGAACACTGAAGCTTTCTTT CASSSWSERNTEAFF
TRBJ2-3 - - TRBV3-1/TRBV3-2 TGTGCCAGCAGCCAAGATGAATCGCCAGCGGATACGCAGTATTTT CASSQDESPADTQYF
TRBJ2-6 - - TRBV18 TGTGCCAGCTCACCATCAGGAACCATCTCTGGGGCCAACGTCCTGACTTTC CASSPSGTISGANVLTF
TRBJ1-1 - - TRBV2 TGTGCCACCCGGCGGGAACACGGCCTGTCTGAAGCTTTCTTT CATRREHGLSEAFF
TRBJ1-1 - TRBD1 TRBV4-1 TGCGCCAGCAGCCCCACCGGGACAGGACTGAACACTGAAGCTTTCTTT CASSPTGTGLNTEAFF
TRBJ1-5 - - TRBV9 TGTGCCAGCAGCCCGGGGGACGGGGGGCCGCCCCAGCATTTT CASSPGDGGPPQHF